This T cell receptor (beta chain) came from a study of cytomegalovirus exposure and HLA in healthy donors. The study, taken as a whole, reports: The authors later linked a missense DCLRE1C variant to TCR beta V- and J-gene trimming. Compared with the approximately 680-donor mean, an Asian-associated ancestry cluster reportedly had fewer N-insertions, according to a later analysis. A later analysis linked around 15,000 TCR beta sequences to HLA alleles at 0.05 false discovery rate.

A note on this clone: What it binds is not known.

V lost 1 base to trimming and J lost 5 bases; unmatched junction nucleotides: 6. The CDR3 contains 16 residues. Germline values: CDR1 KGHSH, CDR2 LQKENI. The PCR made use of 60 Vbeta and 13 Jbeta primers. Sequencing used immunoSEQ multiplex PCR; TCRdb keeps in-frame clones, though not all of them. The data show fewer than 80,000 clones, about 74% seen once. The sequencing sample was made of PBMCs. This sequence joins TRBV18 and TRBJ2-3; 10 bases line up with TRBD2. This TCR was recovered from a woman in her fifties or sixties in good health and CMV-seropositive. In nucleotides, the CDR3 is TGTGCCAGCTCACCACAGGGGGCTAGCGGGAGAGATACGCAGTATTTT. This gives the protein CASSPQGASGRDTQYF.